These 15 T cell receptor beta chains were all obtained from the same sample, sequenced in a study of cytomegalovirus exposure and HLA in healthy donors. PCR was performed using 60 Vbeta and 13 Jbeta primers. Measured with immunoSEQ multiplex PCR; TCRdb has only the in-frame clones, and not every one. The sample has approximately 150,000 clones, roughly 80% seen once. Sample: PBMCs. The receptors stem from a woman in her 40s in good health and CMV-seronegative.

The rearrangement joins TRBV28 to TRBJ2-7; 8 positions agree with TRBD1. CDR1 and CDR2 from the germline V gene are MDHEN and SYDVKM. After removal of 5 bases from V and 3 bases from J, the junction contained 3 bases not matched to a gene. The length of the CDR3 is 13 residues. In nucleotides, the CDR3 is TGTGCCAGCAGTCAGGGGGCTCACTACGAGCAGTACTTC. This encodes CASSQGAHYEQYF. Full variable domain (outside the CDR3, taken from reference TRBV28 and TRBJ2-7): DVKVTQSSRYLVKRTGEKVFLECVQDMDHENMFWYRQDPGLGLRLIYFSYDVKMKEKGDIPEGYSVSREKKERFSLILESASTNQTSMYLCASSQGAHYEQYFGPGTRLTVT.

This chain connects TRBV29-1 to TRBJ1-1; no reliable D call. Deletions cut 4 bases from V and 1 base from J, with 13 bases between. Germline V gene sequence: CDR1 SQVTM, CDR2 ANQGSEA. The CDR3 has 14 residues. The CDR3 reads CSVVGLAGNTEAFF. The CDR3, as DNA: TGCAGCGTTGTGGGCCTTGCAGGGAACACTGAAGCTTTCTTT.

This clone turned up a few times. The chain uses TRBV7-9 and TRBJ1-1; D is undetermined. This CDR3 region has 13 residues. Trimming stripped 0 bases from V and 1 base from J, with 3 bases between. Per the germline V gene, CDR1 is SEHNR and CDR2 is FQNEAQ (reference sequence). The CDR3: CASSLARNTEAFF. DNA of the CDR3: TGTGCCAGCAGCTTAGCGAGGAACACTGAAGCTTTCTTT.

This chain links TRBV5-8 with TRBJ2-1; D is undetermined. The V end lost 1 base, the J end lost 4 bases, and 12 bases lay between the germline ends. The CDR3 is 15 residues long. CDR1 SGHTS and CDR2 YDEGEE come from the germline V gene. The CDR3: CASSLSTYSYNEQFF. The CDR3 coding sequence is TGTGCCAGCAGCTTGAGTACTTACAGTTACAATGAGCAGTTCTTC.

There are a few counts of this clone. The chain uses TRBV2 and TRBJ2-3; 7 nucleotides agree with TRBD1. The CDR3 is 15 amino acids. Looked up from germline, CDR1 is SNHLY and CDR2 is FYNNEI. V was clipped by 8 bases and J by 0 bases; unmatched bases: 8. The chain's CDR3 is CASFYRGASTDTQYF. In DNA, the CDR3 is TGTGCCAGCTTCTACAGGGGCGCTAGCACAGATACGCAGTATTTT.

This clone was seen only a few times. J is TRBJ2-3 and V is TRBV7-3; 9 positions match TRBD2. This CDR3 comprises 15 residues. CDR1 and CDR2 from the germline V gene are SGHTA and FQGTGA. The V and J ends lost 5 bases and 3 bases, in that order; junction bases with no gene match: 6. This CDR3 reads CASSPALAGTDTQYF. The DNA of the CDR3 is TGTGCCAGCAGCCCGGCCCTAGCGGGGACAGATACGCAGTATTTT.

The chain links TRBV28 to TRBJ1-4; D remains ambiguous. Germline assignment: CDR1 MDHEN and CDR2 SYDVKM. The length of the CDR3 is 15 residues. Trimming stripped 3 bases from V and 6 bases from J, with 14 bases between. In DNA form, the CDR3 reads TGTGCCAGCAGTTTGTATCGGGCGAGGGATGAAAAACTGTTTTTT. This encodes CASSLYRARDEKLFF.

V and J are TRBV7-2 and TRBJ1-4, with TRBD1 matching 9 bases. From germline, CDR1 is SGHTA and CDR2 FQGNSA. The CDR3 has 16 residues. V was pared by 1 base and J by 7 bases, with 7 bases of the junction left unmatched. The CDR3 sequence is CASSLVFGQGREKLFF. CDR3 DNA sequence: TGTGCCAGCAGCTTAGTCTTCGGACAGGGGCGTGAAAAACTGTTTTTT.

This chain uses TRBV5-1 with TRBJ1-5, with 11 bases aligning to TRBD1. The CDR3 has 14 residues. The V segment lost 0 bases and the J segment 8 bases; nucleotides outside the gene matches: 1. Germline V gene data show CDR1 as SGHRS and CDR2 as YFSETQ. The CDR3, as DNA: TGCGCCAGCAGCTTGGGGACAGGGGGCGAGCCCCAGCATTTT. It encodes CASSLGTGGEPQHF.

The chain couples TRBV7-2 to TRBJ2-1; D is unresolved. The CDR3 length is 14 residues. CDR1 is SGHTA and CDR2 is FQGNSA in the germline V gene. Between the trimmed V and J ends, which lost 5 bases and 3 bases, there was a span of 11 bases. CDR3 DNA sequence: TGTGCCAGCAGCGTCCAGGCCGTCTACAATGAGCAGTTCTTC. Translated: CASSVQAVYNEQFF.

This clone was recorded once. V gene TRBV5-6 combines with J gene TRBJ1-6; no reliable D call. Germline assignment: CDR1 SGHDT and CDR2 YYEEEE. Trimming shortened V by 3 bases and J by 7 bases, and 20 bases separated the two germline ends. This CDR3 contains 17 residues. The CDR3 region has the DNA TGTGCCAGCAGCTACCTCGGTACCCCCACTAGGAATTCACCCCTCCACTTT. This codes for CASSYLGTPTRNSPLHF. The full variable domain, its missing parts supplied by reference TRBV5-6 and TRBJ1-6, is DAGVTQSPTHLIKTRGQQVTLRCSPKSGHDTVSWYQQALGQGPQFIFQYYEEEERQRGNFPDRFSGHQFPNYSSELNVNALLLGDSALYLCASSYLGTPTRNSPLHFGNGTRLTVT.

This sequence joins TRBV4-3 and TRBJ1-4; 8 nucleotides agree with TRBD1. The V gene end was trimmed by 1 base and the J gene end by 4 bases; junction bases not matched to a gene: 8. The V gene's germline CDR1 is LGHNA and CDR2 YSLEER. The CDR3 extends over 17 amino acids. This CDR3 is CASSQAAGQVGNEKLFF. The CDR3 DNA follows: TGCGCCAGCAGCCAAGCCGCGGGACAGGTCGGTAATGAAAAACTGTTTTTT.

In its sample, this clone was seen a few times. The chain uses TRBV7-9 and TRBJ2-4; D may be TRBD1 (5 bases). This CDR3 contains 15 residues. CDR1 and CDR2 from the germline V gene are SEHNR and FQNEAQ (reference sequence). Trimming cost V 2 bases and J 1 base, with 9 bases left between them. The CDR3 DNA reads TGTGCCAGCAGCTTATTTCAGGGTGCCAAAAACATTCAGTACTTC. As protein: CASSLFQGAKNIQYF.

The chain recombines TRBV7-9 with TRBJ2-3, with a tentative D call TRBD1 (5 bases). With 3 bases removed from V and 0 bases from J, the gap between germline ends came to 13 bases. Germline V gene data show CDR1 as SEHNR and CDR2 as FQNEAQ (reference sequence). The CDR3 consists of 16 residues. The CDR3 sequence: CASSLLRQTSTDTQYF. The CDR3 DNA follows: TGTGCCAGCAGCTTGCTCCGACAGACTAGCACAGATACGCAGTATTTT.

The chain has TRBV11-2 and TRBJ1-1; perhaps TRBD1 as D (6 bases). The CDR3 length is 16 residues. Trimming pared 5 bases from V and 5 bases from J, leaving 21 bases between. Germline V gene lookup returns CDR1 SGHAT and CDR2 FQNNGV. CDR3: CASSPTFREGETEAFF. The DNA for the CDR3 is TGTGCCAGCAGCCCTACCTTCAGGGAGGGGGAGACTGAAGCTTTCTTT.